This entry is about one TCR beta chain. The target antigen is unknown. Sequencing was performed with immunoSEQ multiplex PCR; in TCRdb, only in-frame clones are kept and a portion is missing. Among 130,000 to 150,000 clones, around 89% were seen once, and the ten largest hold roughly 4.7%. Germline V lookup: CDR1 MDHEN, CDR2 SYDVKM. Trimming pared 6 bases from V and 7 bases from J, leaving 18 bases between. The CDR3 runs to 14 residues. The entry originates in a study of T cell responses to AZD1222 COVID-19 vaccine. General observations from the study: Seropositive status at baseline applied to only six AZD1222 recipients. Donors were mostly white British, more females; clonal diversity possibly underestimated. Unmutated variant regions reportedly attract nearly half of all spike-specific TCRs. Two AZD1222 doses significantly raised spike-specific TCR breadth and depth over controls.

The specimen comprised peripheral blood, sampled on day 0 of AZD1222 vaccination. The TCR comes from an adult in good health. The chain is built from TRBV28 and TRBJ1-2; D is undetermined. The CDR3 bases are TGTGCCAGCAGCACCTCGGACCGGGCGGGTGGCTACACCTTC. Its translation is CASSTSDRAGGYTF.